These 3 T cell receptor beta chains came from one sample sequenced in a study of neurological immune-mediated disorders (dated by TCRdb to about 2019). Library prep was done by 5' RACE. Sequenced on an Illumina HiSeq 2500. TCRdb took the public reads, trimmed them with fastp at Q25, ran MiXCR for clone calling and kept in-frame beta chains. Identical CDR3 protein sequences are pooled into one entry, listed with their most common genes and DNA. Here the sample has about 55,000 distinct CDR3 sequences; about 4% occur a single time. The ten largest make up around 2% of the sample. Material for sequencing was CD4+ T cells from blood. These receptors all stem from a woman aged 40 to 50 with multiple sclerosis.

This clonotype was seen many times. V usage is TRBV18 and J usage is TRBJ1-6; 7 positions match TRBD1. V was clipped by 4 bases and J by 5 bases; unmatched bases: 8. This CDR3 has 16 residues. Germline loops: CDR1 KGHSH, CDR2 LQKENI. CDR3 loop: CASSLRGADNNSPLHF. In DNA form, the CDR3 reads TGTGCCAGCTCACTCAGGGGGGCTGATAATAATTCACCCCTCCACTTT.

This clonotype appeared many times. The chain combines TRBV10-2 with TRBJ2-5; 7 bases match TRBD2. The CDR3 has 14 residues. Germline CDR1 is WSHSY and CDR2 is SAAADI. V lost 3 bases to trimming and J lost 2 bases; unmatched junction nucleotides: 3. The CDR3 loop reads CASSDGGGQETQYF. Written as DNA, the CDR3 is TGCGCCAGCAGTGATGGCGGGGGACAAGAGACCCAGTACTTC.

This clonotype was observed many times. This rearrangement joins TRBV7-9 to TRBJ2-2; D not certain. This CDR3 has 15 amino acids. The V gene lost 6 bases and the J gene lost 7 bases, with 18 bases spanning the gap. CDR1 is SEHNR, CDR2 FQNEAQ, per germline (reference sequence). The CDR3 sequence is CASSHLLGPVGELFF. The CDR3 region has the DNA TGTGCCAGCAGTCACCTCCTTGGGCCCGTCGGGGAGCTGTTTTTT.